This T cell receptor (beta chain) emerged from a study of tumor and adjacent non-tumor tissue in lung cancer. Whole-study context: Samples averaged about 4.3 million productive TCRbeta reads each. Overall study findings and caveats: Tumor tissue had significantly higher TCR diversity than normal lung. Patients with more diverse tumor TCRs had worse survival.

V trimming: 1 base; J trimming: 8 bases; junction bases outside the gene matches: 6. Germline assignment: CDR1 MNHEY and CDR2 SVGAGI. The CDR3 is made up of 15 amino acids. Worth noting for this clonotype: The antigen is not known.

The library came from three nested PCR rounds adapted from ARM-PCR protocols. Each CDR3 protein gets one entry after TCRdb re-called the multiplex PCR reads with MiXCR. The sample consists of 98,000 or so distinct CDR3 sequences, 75% to 85% of them appearing once. No cell sorting was done before RNA was extracted from the tissue. This non-tumor lung sample came from over 3 cm beyond the tumor edge. This rearrangement joins TRBV6-5 to TRBJ2-1; 9 bases are shared with TRBD1. The TCR originated in a man aged 55 to 70 with small cell lung cancer. Material: distant non-tumor lung tissue. Here the CDR3 DNA reads TGTGCCAGCAGTTACTTTCCGGGACAGGGCTATGAGCAGTTCTTC. Its protein is CASSYFPGQGYEQFF.